The sequence of this T cell receptor (beta chain) was determined in a study of shared clonotypes between healthy human individuals. General study points: Naive subsets generally had larger estimated richness than memory subsets. The study found lower generation probabilities in non-shared clonotypes than in those shared by all four donors.

The V and J ends lost 9 bases and 11 bases respectively, with 16 bases between them. This CDR3 comprises 11 residues. Germline CDR1 and CDR2: MNHEY and SMNVEV (reference sequence). An even split of each subset's genomic DNA across several immunoSEQ plates was performed. Data came from immunoSEQ multiplex PCR; TCRdb stores just in-frame clones and leaves some out. The sample lists 1,500,000 or so clones, roughly 96% occurring once. CD45RA-negative memory and CD45RA+ naive subsets were split from the CD4+ cells. Turning to this clone: What it binds is not known.

The sequence came from a man aged 30 to 45 in good health. Material for sequencing was naive CD4+ T cells sorted from blood. Subset here: CD45RA+ positively selected. The chain has TRBV27 and TRBJ2-5; D is ambiguous. In nucleotides, the CDR3 is TGTGCCAGTAGGACCGCGCGTGAGCAGTACTTC. Translated, it gives CASRTAREQYF.